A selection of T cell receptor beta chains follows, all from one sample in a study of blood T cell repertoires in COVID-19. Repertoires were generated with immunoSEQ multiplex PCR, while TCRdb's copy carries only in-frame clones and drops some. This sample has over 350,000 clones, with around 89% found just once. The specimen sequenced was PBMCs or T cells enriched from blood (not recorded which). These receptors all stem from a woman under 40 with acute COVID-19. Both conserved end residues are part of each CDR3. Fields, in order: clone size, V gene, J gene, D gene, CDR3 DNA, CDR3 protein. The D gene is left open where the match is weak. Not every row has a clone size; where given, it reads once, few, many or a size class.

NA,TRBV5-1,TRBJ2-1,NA,TGCGCCAGCAGGTCCGGGGTCACCTACAATGAGCAGTTCTTC,CASRSGVTYNEQFF
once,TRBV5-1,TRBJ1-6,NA,TGCGCCAGCAGCTTGGACAGGCTGGGTTATAATTCACCCCTCCACTTT,CASSLDRLGYNSPLHF
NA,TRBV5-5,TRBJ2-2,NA,TGTGCCAGCAGCTTGAGGCTCTTCGGAGGGGGCGCGAACACCGGGGAGCTGTTTTTT,CASSLRLFGGGANTGELFF
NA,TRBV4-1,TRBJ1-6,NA,TGCGCCAGCAGCCAAGTAGGAGGGTTAGGTTCACCCCTCCACTTT,CASSQVGGLGSPLHF
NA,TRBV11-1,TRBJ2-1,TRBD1,TGTGCCAGCAGCTTAGATGTCTTCGGGACAGCCAATGAGCAGTTCTTC,CASSLDVFGTANEQFF
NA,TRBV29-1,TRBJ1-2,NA,TGCAGCGTTGCACGCTCGCAGGCCTATGGCTACACCTTC,CSVARSQAYGYTF
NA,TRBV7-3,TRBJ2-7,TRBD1,TGTGCCAGCAGCCCAACAGGGGGGACGGGCGAGCAGTACTTC,CASSPTGGTGEQYF
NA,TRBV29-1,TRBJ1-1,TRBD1,TGCAGCGTTCCACGCCCCCAGGGACAGCGGGGGATTAACACTGAAGCTTTCTTT,CSVPRPQGQRGINTEAFF
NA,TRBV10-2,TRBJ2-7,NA,TGCGCCAGCAGTGTTCCCAGCTACGAGCAGTACTTC,CASSVPSYEQYF
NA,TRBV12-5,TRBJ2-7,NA,TGTGCTAGTGGCCCTGGACAGTCGCGGGAGCAGTACTTC,CASGPGQSREQYF
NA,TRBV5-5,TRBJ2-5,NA,TGTGCCAGCAGCTTGGACAGGGTTGGGACCCAGTACTTC,CASSLDRVGTQYF
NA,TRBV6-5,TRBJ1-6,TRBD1,TGTGCCAGCAGCCTAGGGACAGTCTATAATTCACCCCTCCACTTT,CASSLGTVYNSPLHF
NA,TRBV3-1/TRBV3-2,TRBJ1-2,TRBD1,TGTGCCAGCAGCCAAGATCGAGTGTTCCGGAGGGGGCGCCGGTATGGCTACACCTTC,CASSQDRVFRRGRRYGYTF
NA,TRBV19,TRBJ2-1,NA,TGTGCCAGTAGTATTCTGGCGGGGGCTACTAACAATGAGCAGTTCTTC,CASSILAGATNNEQFF
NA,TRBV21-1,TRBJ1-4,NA,TGTGCCAGCAGCCGGACAGTGACTAATGAAAAACTGTTTTTT,CASSRTVTNEKLFF
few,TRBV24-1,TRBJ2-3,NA,TGTGCCACCAGTGATCCTATAGGCACAGATACGCAGTATTTT,CATSDPIGTDTQYF
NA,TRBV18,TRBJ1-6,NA,TGTGCCAGCTCACCTGGACTGGGGGAGGGGAATTCACCCCTCCACTTT,CASSPGLGEGNSPLHF
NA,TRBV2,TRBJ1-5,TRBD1,TGTGCCAGCAGTAAAGGACAGGAGCTGGGGCCCCAGCATTTT,CASSKGQELGPQHF
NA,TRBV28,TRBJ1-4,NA,TGTGCCAGCAGGACACAGGGTATGAATGAAAAACTGTTTTTT,CASRTQGMNEKLFF
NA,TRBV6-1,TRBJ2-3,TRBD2,TGTGCCAGCAGTGAAGAAGGTGGGCGGGGGGGCAAACGTACGCAGTATTTT,CASSEEGGRGGKRTQYF
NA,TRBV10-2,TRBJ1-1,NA,TGCGCCAGCACACAGGGTAACACTGAAGCTTTCTTT,CASTQGNTEAFF
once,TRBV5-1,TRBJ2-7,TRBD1,TGCGCCAGCAGCCCGGGACAGCTTACCTACGAGCAGTACTTC,CASSPGQLTYEQYF
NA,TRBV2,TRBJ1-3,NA,TGTGCCAGCAGCCAGACCCGGGTAGGAAACACCATATATTTT,CASSQTRVGNTIYF
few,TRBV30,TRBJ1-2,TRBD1,TGTGCCTGGAGCTTACAGGGGGCTGATGGCTACACCTTC,CAWSLQGADGYTF
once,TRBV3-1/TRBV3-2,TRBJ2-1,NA,TGTGCCAGCAGCCAAGAGATGGAGGGCTATGAGCAGTTCTTC,CASSQEMEGYEQFF
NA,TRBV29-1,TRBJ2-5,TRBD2,TGCAGCGCCGCAGGGCTAGCGGGTTTGGAGACCCAGTACTTC,CSAAGLAGLETQYF
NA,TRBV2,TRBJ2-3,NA,TGTGCCAGCAGTCCTAGCGCCCTGGTCCTCGGCACAGATACGCAGTATTTT,CASSPSALVLGTDTQYF
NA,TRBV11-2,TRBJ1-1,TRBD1,TGTGCCAGCAGCATACAGGGGCGAGACACTGAAGCTTTCTTT,CASSIQGRDTEAFF
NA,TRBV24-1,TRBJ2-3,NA,TGTGCCACCAGTGATCTACGAGCGACTAGCACAGATACGCAGTATTTT,CATSDLRATSTDTQYF
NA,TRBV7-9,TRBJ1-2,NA,TGTGCCAGCAGCCCGTGGGGGGGGGCTCGGGACTATGGCTACACCTTC,CASSPWGGARDYGYTF
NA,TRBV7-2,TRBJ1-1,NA,TGTGCCAGCAGCTTATCCAGGAACACTGAAGCTTTCTTT,CASSLSRNTEAFF
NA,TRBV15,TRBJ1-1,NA,TGTGCCACCAGCAGAGACAGGGGCACAATGAACACTGAAGCTTTCTTT,CATSRDRGTMNTEAFF
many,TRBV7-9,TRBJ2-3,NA,TGTGCCAGCAGCTTAGCTGACGAGGGGGTTGGCACAGATACGCAGTATTTT,CASSLADEGVGTDTQYF
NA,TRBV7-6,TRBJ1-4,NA,TGTGCCAGCAGCCGCAGGCCGGTCCAGGCTAATGAAAAACTGTTTTTT,CASSRRPVQANEKLFF
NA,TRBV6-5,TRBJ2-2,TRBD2,TGTGCCAGCAGAACAAGCGGGGGGATGGTCGGGGAGCTGTTTTTT,CASRTSGGMVGELFF
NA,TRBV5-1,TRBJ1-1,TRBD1,TGCGCCAGCAGCACGACAACCGGGACAGGGGAAGCTTTCTTT,CASSTTTGTGEAFF
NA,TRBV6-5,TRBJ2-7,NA,TGTGCCAGCAGGCTTACTAGTGGCTCCTACGAGCAGTACTTC,CASRLTSGSYEQYF
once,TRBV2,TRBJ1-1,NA,TGTGCCAGTCGACGCGCAGGGTTGACCACTGAAGCTTTCTTT,CASRRAGLTTEAFF
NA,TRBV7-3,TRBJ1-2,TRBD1,TGTGCCAGCAGCCCCCGACAGGGAGGTGGCTACACCTTC,CASSPRQGGGYTF
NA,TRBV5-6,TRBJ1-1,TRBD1,TGTGCCAGCAGCTCAACCCGACAGGGGGCGCTGGGGGCTGAAGCTTTCTTT,CASSSTRQGALGAEAFF
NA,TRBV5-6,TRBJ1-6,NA,TGTGCCAGCAGCTTGGCGGGGGTGGGATCACCCCTCCACTTT,CASSLAGVGSPLHF
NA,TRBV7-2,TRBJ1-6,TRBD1,TGTGCCAGCAGCTCATTCAGGGGGCAGGATTCACCCCTCCACTTT,CASSSFRGQDSPLHF
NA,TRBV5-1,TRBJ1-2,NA,TGCGCCAGCAGCTTGGTCGCTAGCTCCGGGGTCAACTATGGCTACACCTTC,CASSLVASSGVNYGYTF
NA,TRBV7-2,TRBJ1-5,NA,TGTGCCAGCAGCTTAGCGGTTGTCGGGGGAGGTCAGCCCCAGCATTTT,CASSLAVVGGGQPQHF
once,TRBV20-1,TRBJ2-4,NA,TGCAGTGCCTACGAGGACAAGAATACGTACTTC,CSAYEDKNTYF
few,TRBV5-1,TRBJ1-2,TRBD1,TGCGCCAGCGACGCCGGGACAGGGGTTCAGGATGGCTACACCTTC,CASDAGTGVQDGYTF
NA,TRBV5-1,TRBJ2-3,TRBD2,TGCGCCAGCAGCCCCGGACTAGCGGGGGGGCGTGGCACAGATACGCAGTATTTT,CASSPGLAGGRGTDTQYF
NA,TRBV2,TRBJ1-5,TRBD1,TGTGCCAGCAGAAGACAGGGGAGACAGCCCCAGCATTTT,CASRRQGRQPQHF
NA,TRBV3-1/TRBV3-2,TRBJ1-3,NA,TGTGCCAGCAGCCCCACGACAAATGCTGGAAACACCATATATTTT,CASSPTTNAGNTIYF
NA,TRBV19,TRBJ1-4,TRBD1,TGTGCCAGTAGTATCGCGGGACAGGTGAATGAAAAACTGTTTTTT,CASSIAGQVNEKLFF
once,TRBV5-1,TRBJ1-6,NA,TGCGCCAGCAGCTCCCAGGGCTATAATTCACCCCTCCACTTT,CASSSQGYNSPLHF
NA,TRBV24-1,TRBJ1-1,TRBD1,TGTGCCACCTCCCGGGACAGCATGAACACTGAAGCTTTCTTT,CATSRDSMNTEAFF
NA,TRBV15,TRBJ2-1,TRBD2,TGTGCCACCAGCAAAGGGACTAGCGGGGGGGCTGGAGGTGAGCAGTTCTTC,CATSKGTSGGAGGEQFF
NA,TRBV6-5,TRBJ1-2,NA,TGTGCCAGCAATCTGTTTGTTAACTATGGCTACACCTTC,CASNLFVNYGYTF
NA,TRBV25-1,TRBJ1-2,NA,TGTGCCAGCAGTGTCGACAGCCGCTATGGCTACACCTTC,CASSVDSRYGYTF
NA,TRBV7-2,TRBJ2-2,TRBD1,TGTGCCAGCAGCAAAGACAGGGGTTATTCGCGCACCGGGGAGCTGTTTTTT,CASSKDRGYSRTGELFF
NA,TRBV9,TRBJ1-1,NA,TGTGCCAGCAGCCAACATTCCATGAACACTGAAGCTTTCTTT,CASSQHSMNTEAFF
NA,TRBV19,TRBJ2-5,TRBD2,TGTGCCAGTGCTCCGGCGATAGCGGGGGGCCCACGGTCGGAGACCCAGTACTTC,CASAPAIAGGPRSETQYF